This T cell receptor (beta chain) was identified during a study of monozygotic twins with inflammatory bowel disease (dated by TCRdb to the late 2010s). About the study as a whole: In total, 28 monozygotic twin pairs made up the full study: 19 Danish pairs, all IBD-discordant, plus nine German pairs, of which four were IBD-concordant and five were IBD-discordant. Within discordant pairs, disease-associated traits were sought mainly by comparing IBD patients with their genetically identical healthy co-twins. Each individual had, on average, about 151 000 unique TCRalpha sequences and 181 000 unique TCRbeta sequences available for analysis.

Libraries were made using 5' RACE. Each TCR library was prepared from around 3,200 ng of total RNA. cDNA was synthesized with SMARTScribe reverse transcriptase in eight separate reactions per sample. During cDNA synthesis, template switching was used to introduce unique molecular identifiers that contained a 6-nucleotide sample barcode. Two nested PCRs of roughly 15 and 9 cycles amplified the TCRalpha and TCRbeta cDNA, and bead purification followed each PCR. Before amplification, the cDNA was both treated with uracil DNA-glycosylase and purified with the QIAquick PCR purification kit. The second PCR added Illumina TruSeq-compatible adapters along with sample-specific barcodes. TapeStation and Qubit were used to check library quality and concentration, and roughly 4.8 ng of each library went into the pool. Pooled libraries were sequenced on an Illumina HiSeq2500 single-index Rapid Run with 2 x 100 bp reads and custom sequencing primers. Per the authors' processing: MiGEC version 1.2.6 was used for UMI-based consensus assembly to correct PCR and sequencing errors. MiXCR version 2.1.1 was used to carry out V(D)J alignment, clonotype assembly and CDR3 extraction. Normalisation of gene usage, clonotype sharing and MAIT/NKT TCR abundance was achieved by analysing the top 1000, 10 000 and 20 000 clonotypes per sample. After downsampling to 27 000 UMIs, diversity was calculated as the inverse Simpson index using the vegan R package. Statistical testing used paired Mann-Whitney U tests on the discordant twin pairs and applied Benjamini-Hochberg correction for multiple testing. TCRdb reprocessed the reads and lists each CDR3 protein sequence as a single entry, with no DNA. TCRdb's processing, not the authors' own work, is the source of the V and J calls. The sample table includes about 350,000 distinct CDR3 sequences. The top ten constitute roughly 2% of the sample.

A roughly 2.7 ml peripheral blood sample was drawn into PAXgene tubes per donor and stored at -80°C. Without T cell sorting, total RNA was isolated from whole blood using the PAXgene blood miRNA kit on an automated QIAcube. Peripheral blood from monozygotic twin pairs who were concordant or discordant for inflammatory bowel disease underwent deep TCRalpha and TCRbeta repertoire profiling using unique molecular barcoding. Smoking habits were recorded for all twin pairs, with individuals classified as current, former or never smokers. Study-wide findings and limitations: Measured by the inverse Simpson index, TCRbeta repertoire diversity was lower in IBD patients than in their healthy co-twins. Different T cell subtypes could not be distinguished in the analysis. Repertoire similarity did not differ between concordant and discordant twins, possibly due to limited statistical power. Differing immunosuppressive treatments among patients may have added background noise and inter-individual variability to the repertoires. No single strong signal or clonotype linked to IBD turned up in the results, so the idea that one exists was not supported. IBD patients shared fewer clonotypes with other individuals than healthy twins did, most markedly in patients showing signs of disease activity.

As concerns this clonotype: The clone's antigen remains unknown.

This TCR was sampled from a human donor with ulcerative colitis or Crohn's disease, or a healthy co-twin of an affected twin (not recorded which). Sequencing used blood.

The CDR3 reads CASSYGLEGLTSADTQYF. The chain was built from TRBV6-5 and TRBJ2-3; lacking DNA, the TRBD2 call made by TCRdb goes unchecked. Its CDR3 holds 18 amino acids, cysteine through phenylalanine. No DNA has been recorded. Based on the germline V gene, the CDR1 and CDR2 sequences are MNHEY and SVGAGI.